The rows below give T cell receptor beta chains drawn from one sample of a study of PD-1 blockade in mismatch repair-deficient tumors. TCRdb's table, derived via immunoSEQ multiplex PCR, lists solely in-frame clones and lacks some. The sample includes over 14,000 clones, about 80% seen only once; the top ten take roughly 9.8%. These receptors have no known antigen. Sample: cells cultured in vitro, taken from a patient treated with pembrolizumab. These receptors originate from an adult with mismatch repair-deficient cancer. CDR3s leave out the opening cysteine and the closing phenylalanine or tryptophan.

v_gene	j_gene	CDR3aa
TRBV27	TRBJ2-1	ASKVAGIPSHEQF
TRBV4-1	TRBJ2-7	ASSQAARAPLEQY
TRBV19	TRBJ2-2	ASSIAIGSRVAGELF
TRBV5-1	TRBJ2-1	ASSIQGSSYNEQF
TRBV18	TRBJ2-7	ASSPGTVIYEQY
TRBV29-1	TRBJ2-7	SVVGLAGGRDEQY
TRBV4-1	TRBJ1-6	ASSQASLAGGSPLH
TRBV27	TRBJ1-4	ASSFGQAVNEKLF
TRBV9	TRBJ1-1	ASSVSDRVDTEAF
TRBV5-1	TRBJ1-2	ASSLAGGVSYT
TRBV7-8	TRBJ1-1	ASSKWDREKAF
TRBV28	TRBJ2-1	ASNLQGYNEQF
TRBV10-2	TRBJ1-2	ASSEYRAYGYT
TRBV27	TRBJ1-5	ASSPSQGNQPQH
TRBV9	TRBJ1-5	ASSRQGGDQPQH
TRBV25-1	TRBJ2-7	ASSDNILAGSYEQY
TRBV7-6	TRBJ2-7	ASSLLADSYEQY
TRBV6-5	TRBJ1-4	ASSYDGTSNEKLF
TRBV28	TRBJ2-5	ASSWTGTSESQY
TRBV29-1	TRBJ2-1	SVDPYRGPEAGNEQF
TRBV5-4	TRBJ2-7	ASSSPNYEQY
TRBV15	TRBJ2-7	ATREGVTYEQY
TRBV11-3	TRBJ2-7	ASSSEEGYEQY
TRBV6-1	TRBJ2-7	ASSEATSGAYEQY
TRBV19	TRBJ2-2	ASRQGWETGELF
TRBV9	TRBJ2-3	ASSVGAGQGAADTQY
TRBV11-2	TRBJ1-1	ASSLSPDRVNTEAF
TRBV7-2	TRBJ1-3	ASSPAEGRSGNTIY
TRBV6-5	TRBJ1-2	ASRQGIVYGYT
TRBV5-1	TRBJ1-1	ASGFQENTEAF
TRBV18	TRBJ2-7	ASSETGGTYEQY
TRBV15	TRBJ2-5	ATSRDRAQETQY
TRBV2	TRBJ1-1	ASTREGTTEAF
TRBV19	TRBJ1-1	ASSMGGTEAF
TRBV18	TRBJ1-1	ASSWTGSTEAF
TRBV2	TRBJ2-3	AQSPSSGRGISTDTQY
TRBV27	TRBJ2-5	ASSLSQGREETQY
TRBV10-3	TRBJ1-3	AISDPGSGNTIY
TRBV5-1	TRBJ2-7	ASSLDGTRIAYEQY
TRBV28	TRBJ1-5	ASSVGTAGNQPQH
TRBV25-1	TRBJ2-5	ASSLDRGNTQY
TRBV7-2	TRBJ1-4	ASSQSHPATGWAEKLF
TRBV5-1	TRBJ2-7	ASSLGLAGGPLSSYEQY
TRBV14	TRBJ2-1	ASSQDSVRAGHEQF
TRBV7-3	TRBJ2-3	ASSPKGGTDTQY
TRBV10-3	TRBJ1-1	AISEKGIEAF